This TCR beta chain emerged from a study of CD8 T cells in Susac syndrome. CDR1 is SNHLY and CDR2 is FYNNEI in the germline V gene. The V segment lost 3 bases and the J segment 7 bases; nucleotides outside the gene matches: 15. The CDR3 length is 17 residues. Study-level results: The relatively small number of individuals in the TCR sequencing and HLA analysis was acknowledged by the study.

Random hexamers primed reverse transcription of roughly 0.45 to 1 ug RNA. MiXCR was run by TCRdb on the immunoSEQ multiplex PCR reads, yielding one entry per CDR3 protein. Found here are 150,000 to 160,000 distinct CDR3 sequences, nearly 97% of them singletons; the top ten hold 0.14% to 0.15%. CD8+ and CD4+ T cells from blood underwent TCR beta sequencing, which was carried out in a high-throughput format. Negative magnetic isolation gave CD8+ and CD4+ cells; FACS enriched CD8+ TEMRA. Remarks on this clonotype: The antigen is not known.

Sequencing used CD8+ T cells from PBMCs. This receptor was identified in a human donor with multiple sclerosis. The chain recombines TRBV2 with TRBJ1-2; 9 bases map to TRBD1. The CDR3 DNA reads TGTGCCAGCAGTGAGTTCGGGACAGGGACCGTTGGTTTTGGCTACACCTTC. Translating gives CASSEFGTGTVGFGYTF.